The 6 T cell receptor beta chains presented below share a single source sample, sequenced in a study of blood T cell repertoires in COVID-19. Method: immunoSEQ multiplex PCR; TCRdb's copy keeps in-frame clones and lacks some. This sample has roughly 280,000 clones, with about 85% found just once. The material sequenced was peripheral blood. These TCRs come from a woman between 45 and 65 years old who had recovered from COVID-19.

The chain couples TRBV7-9 to TRBJ1-5; 10 bases agree with TRBD1. This CDR3 comprises 16 residues. After removal of 2 bases from V and 4 bases from J, the junction contained 5 bases not matched to a gene. Germline assignment: CDR1 SEHNR and CDR2 FQNEAQ (reference sequence). The CDR3 DNA reads as TGTGCCAGCAGCTTACCCGGGACAGGGGAAAATCAGCCCCAGCATTTT. Its translation is CASSLPGTGENQPQHF. Variable domain in full (rest from reference TRBV7-9 and TRBJ1-5): DTGVSQNPRHKITKRGQNVTFRCDPISEHNRLYWYRQTLGQGPEFLTYFQNEAQLEKSRLLSDRFSAERPKGSFSTLEIQRTEQGDSAMYLCASSLPGTGENQPQHFGDGTRLSIL.

J is TRBJ1-1 and V is TRBV6-5; the D is unclear. The germline CDR1 and CDR2 sequences are MNHEY and SVGAGI. The V and J ends lost 4 bases and 2 bases respectively, with 2 bases between them. CDR3 length: 11 residues. This CDR3 is CASSSNTEAFF. DNA for the CDR3: TGTGCCAGCAGTTCTAACACTGAAGCTTTCTTT.

The chain uses TRBV4-3 and TRBJ2-3; tentatively, D is TRBD1 (6 bases). Trimming left V 1 base short and J 1 base short, with 6 bases between. The CDR3 extends over 14 amino acids. Germline values: CDR1 LGHNA, CDR2 YSLEER. CDR3 DNA: TGCGCCAGCAGCCAAGGGACAGGCACAGATACGCAGTATTTT. This codes for CASSQGTGTDTQYF.

The V gene is TRBV5-4, the J gene TRBJ2-3; 10 bases line up with TRBD2. Germline loops: CDR1 SGHNT, CDR2 YYREEE (reference sequence). Trimming at V came to 2 bases and at J to 4 bases, leaving 13 bases not matched to a gene. There are 18 residues in the CDR3. CDR3 nucleotide sequence: TGTGCCAGCAGCTTAAGCCTGGCCCGGCTAGCGGGAGCAGATACGCAGTATTTT. Protein: CASSLSLARLAGADTQYF.

A few counts support this clone. The chain uses TRBV2 and TRBJ1-5, with TRBD1 identical over 8 bases. Germline CDR1 SNHLY, CDR2 FYNNEI. The CDR3 totals 15 residues. Losses at the gene ends were 5 bases for V and 2 bases for J; bases not matched to a gene: 5. As DNA, the CDR3 is TGTGCCAGCAGTACCAGGGGGCTGGGCAATCAGCCCCAGCATTTT. It encodes CASSTRGLGNQPQHF.

The genes are TRBV15 and TRBJ1-2; no firm D call. Germline CDR1 LNHNV, CDR2 YYDKDF (reference sequence). CDR3 length: 17 amino acids. The V gene lost 4 bases and the J gene lost 0 bases, with 18 bases spanning the gap. CDR3 bases: TGTGCCACCAGCACCGGGTTGAGTCGTTTAGCTAACTATGGCTACACCTTC. Translated: CATSTGLSRLANYGYTF.